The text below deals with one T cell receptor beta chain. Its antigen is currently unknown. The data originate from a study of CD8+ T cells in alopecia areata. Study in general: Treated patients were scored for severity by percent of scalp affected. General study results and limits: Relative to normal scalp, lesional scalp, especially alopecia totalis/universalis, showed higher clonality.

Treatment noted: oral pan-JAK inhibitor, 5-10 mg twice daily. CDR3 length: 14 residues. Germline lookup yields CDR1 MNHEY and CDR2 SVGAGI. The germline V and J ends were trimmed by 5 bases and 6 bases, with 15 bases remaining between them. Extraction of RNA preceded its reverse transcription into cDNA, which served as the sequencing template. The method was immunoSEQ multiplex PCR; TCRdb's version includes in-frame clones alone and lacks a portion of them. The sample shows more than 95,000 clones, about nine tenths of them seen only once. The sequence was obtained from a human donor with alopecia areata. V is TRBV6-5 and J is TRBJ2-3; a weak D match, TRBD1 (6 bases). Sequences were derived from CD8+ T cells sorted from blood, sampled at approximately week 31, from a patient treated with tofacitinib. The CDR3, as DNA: TGTGCCAGCAGTAACCCCGGACAGTTGGATACGCAGTATTTT. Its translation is CASSNPGQLDTQYF.